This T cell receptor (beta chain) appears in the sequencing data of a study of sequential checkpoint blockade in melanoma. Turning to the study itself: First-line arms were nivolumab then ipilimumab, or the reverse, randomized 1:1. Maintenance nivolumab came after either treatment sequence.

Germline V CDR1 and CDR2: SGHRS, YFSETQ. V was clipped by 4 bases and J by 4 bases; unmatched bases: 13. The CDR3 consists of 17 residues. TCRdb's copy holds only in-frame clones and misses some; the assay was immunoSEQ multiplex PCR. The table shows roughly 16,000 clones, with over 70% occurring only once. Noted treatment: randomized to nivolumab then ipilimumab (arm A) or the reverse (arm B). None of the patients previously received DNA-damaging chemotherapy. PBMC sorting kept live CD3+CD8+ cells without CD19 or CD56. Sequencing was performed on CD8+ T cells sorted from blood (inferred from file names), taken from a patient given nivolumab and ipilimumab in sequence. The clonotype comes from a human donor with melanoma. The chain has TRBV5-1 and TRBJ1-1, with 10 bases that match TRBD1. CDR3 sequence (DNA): TGCGCCAGCAGCAGGGGGACAGGGGTACCAGAATTCACTGAAGCTTTCTTT. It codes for CASSRGTGVPEFTEAFF.